The clone carrying this TCR beta chain occurred many times. What it recognizes is unknown. Every patient underwent thyroid surgery untreated. The data originate from a study of metastatic and nonmetastatic thyroid tumors. Across the whole study: Repertoire comparisons spanned blood and tumor or nodule tissue from malignant and benign thyroid patients.

In germline, CDR1 is KGHDR, CDR2 SFDVKD. The CDR3 has 13 amino acids. J was trimmed by 3 bases and V by 7 bases; bases with no gene match: 3. Under the authors' procedure: Researchers built a distant-metastasis classifier for papillary thyroid cancer that drew on CDR3 differences across clinicopathological groups. TCRdb reprocessed the PCR reads via MiXCR. Here the V and J calls rest on TCRdb's processing, not on the authors' analysis. The sample has about 85,000 clones; around 9.1% are singletons. Notes on the study in general: Significantly higher TCR beta diversity was reportedly seen in malignant thyroid tumors than benign nodules, in blood and tumor.

Input material: blood. The receptor comes from a female donor with papillary thyroid cancer or a benign thyroid nodule (not recorded which). Some clones in this sample may be carry-over from other donors' samples. The chain links TRBV24-1 to TRBJ1-1, with 8 bases that match TRBD1. The CDR3 nucleotides read TGTGCCACCAGGGACAGGGTACACACTGAAGCTTTCTTT. Translated, it gives CATRDRVHTEAFF.